This T cell receptor beta chain derives from a study of cytomegalovirus exposure and HLA in healthy donors. The PCR made use of 60 Vbeta and 13 Jbeta primers. The repertoire was sequenced with immunoSEQ multiplex PCR; TCRdb's copy has only in-frame clones and lacks some. The table includes just over 70,000 clones, around two thirds detected once. General observations from the study: Some segments of the V type, notably TRBV6-2 and TRBV6-3, were excluded as indistinguishable. A later analysis reported that several of the most significant clusters appeared to be linked to common viral pathogens, among them Epstein-Barr virus.

Each donor's status was that of a healthy bone marrow donor. Germline V gene lookup returns CDR1 SEHNR and CDR2 FQNEAQ (reference sequence). This CDR3 is built from 14 residues. V was clipped by 6 bases and J by 1 base, with 9 bases between them. Comment on this clone: Its specificity is not known.

The rearrangement joins TRBV7-9 to TRBJ2-2; no definite D call. The sample was PBMCs. This TCR derives from a human donor in good health. The CDR3 DNA follows: TGTGCCAGCAGTCCGACGGGGAACACCGGGGAGCTGTTTTTT. Protein sequence: CASSPTGNTGELFF.